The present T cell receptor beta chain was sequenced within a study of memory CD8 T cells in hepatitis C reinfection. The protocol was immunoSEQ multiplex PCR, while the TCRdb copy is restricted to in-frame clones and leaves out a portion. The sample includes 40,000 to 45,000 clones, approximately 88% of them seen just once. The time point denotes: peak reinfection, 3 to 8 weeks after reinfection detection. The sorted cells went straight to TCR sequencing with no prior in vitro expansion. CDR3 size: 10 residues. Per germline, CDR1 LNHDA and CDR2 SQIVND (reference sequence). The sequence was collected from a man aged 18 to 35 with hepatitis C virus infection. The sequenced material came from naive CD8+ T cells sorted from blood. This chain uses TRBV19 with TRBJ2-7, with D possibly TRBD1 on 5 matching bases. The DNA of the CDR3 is TGTGCCAGTAGTATAGGACAGCTGGACGTC. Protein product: CASSIGQLDV.